A selection of T cell receptor beta chains follows, all from one sample in a study of T cell changes during pregnancy in multiple sclerosis. Profiling relied on immunoSEQ multiplex PCR, and the TCRdb table lists in-frame clones only, not all of them. The data show approximately 50,000 clones, approximately 94% seen once. The sample here was CD4+ T cells from peripheral blood mononuclear cells, taken in the third trimester of pregnancy. These receptors were taken from a female donor with multiple sclerosis, enrolled in a pregnancy study. Both conserved end residues are part of each CDR3. A D gene is named only where the DNA matches it firmly. Clone size is stated in some rows and not others, as once, few, many or a class when expanded.

v_call	j_call	d_call	clone_size	cdr3_nt	cdr3_aa
TRBV10-3	TRBJ2-2	-	-	TGTGCCATCAGTGATCGGGAACCACATAACACCGGGGAGCTGTTTTTT	CAISDREPHNTGELFF
TRBV5-1	TRBJ2-7	-	-	TGCGCCAGCAGCTTGGCTTCACAGGGTCTATCCTACGAGCAGTACTTC	CASSLASQGLSYEQYF
TRBV27	TRBJ2-1	TRBD1	-	TGTGCCTCTCGACCAGGGACAGGGGATTATGAGCAGTTCTTC	CASRPGTGDYEQFF
TRBV9	TRBJ2-2	TRBD2	-	TGTGCCAGCAGCGCTCACTCCGGGAGGACCGGGGAGCTGTTTTTT	CASSAHSGRTGELFF
TRBV5-1	TRBJ1-2	TRBD1	-	TGCGCCAGCAGCTTGACAGGGGCGGCTAAAGGCTATGGCTACACCTTC	CASSLTGAAKGYGYTF
TRBV6-1	TRBJ1-5	TRBD1	-	TGTGCCAGCATTGACAGGGGACGCAATCAGCCCCAGCATTTT	CASIDRGRNQPQHF
TRBV5-8	TRBJ2-1	TRBD1	-	TGTGCCAGCGCTGGACAGGGCTACAATGAGCAGTTCTTC	CASAGQGYNEQFF
TRBV28	TRBJ2-3	-	-	TGTGCCAGCAGTCCAAACACAGATACGCAGTATTTT	CASSPNTDTQYF
TRBV19	TRBJ2-3	-	-	TGTGCCAGTAGCCCCTTGGGGACTTCGAGCACAGATACGCAGTATTTT	CASSPLGTSSTDTQYF
TRBV20-1	TRBJ1-1	-	-	TGCAGTGCGTTACAGGACCAAGCTTTCTTT	CSALQDQAFF
TRBV28	TRBJ1-3	-	-	TGTGCCAGCGACGAGGGAGGGCAGGCCGCTGGAAACACCATATATTTT	CASDEGGQAAGNTIYF
TRBV28	TRBJ2-2	-	-	TGTGCCACCTCCACCGGGGAGCTGTTTTTT	CATSTGELFF
TRBV19	TRBJ2-2	TRBD2	-	TGTGCCAGTATTAATAGCGGGAGGAGAAACACCGGGGAGCTGTTTTTT	CASINSGRRNTGELFF
TRBV6-5	TRBJ1-5	-	-	TGTGCCAGCAGTTACTCCCGGAGCAATAGCAATCAGCCCCAGCATTTT	CASSYSRSNSNQPQHF
TRBV7-9	TRBJ1-3	-	-	TGTGCCAGCAGCTTAGATAACTCTGGAAACACCATATATTTT	CASSLDNSGNTIYF
TRBV2	TRBJ1-4	-	-	TGTGCCAGCAGTCAGCAGGGGCCCTCAACTAATGAAAAACTGTTTTTT	CASSQQGPSTNEKLFF
TRBV7-3	TRBJ2-1	-	-	TGTGCCAGCAGCTCTCTTACTAGGCAGGGGTTAAGGAATGAGCAGTTCTTC	CASSSLTRQGLRNEQFF
TRBV28	TRBJ1-2	-	-	TGTGCCACCCGACAGAACTATGGCTACACCTTC	CATRQNYGYTF
TRBV19	TRBJ2-5	-	-	TGTGCCAGTAGTACGACCTCCGCGGGGACCCAGTACTTC	CASSTTSAGTQYF
TRBV5-1	TRBJ2-3	-	-	TGCGCCAGCAGGCAACAGGGGGGGGGCACAGATACGCAGTATTTT	CASRQQGGGTDTQYF
TRBV7-3	TRBJ1-1	-	once	TGTGCCAGCAGCTTAATCAGTTACACTGAAGCTTTCTTT	CASSLISYTEAFF
TRBV5-6	TRBJ2-1	TRBD2	-	TGTGCCAGCAGCTCAGGACTAGCGGGGACTTTGTACAATGAGCAGTTCTTC	CASSSGLAGTLYNEQFF
TRBV7-2	TRBJ2-1	TRBD1	-	TGTGCCAGCAGCTTAGACCGGGACAGGGTTAGCGTGCAGTTCTTC	CASSLDRDRVSVQFF
TRBV5-4	TRBJ1-1	-	-	TGTGCCAGCAGCTTGGCCAGGCAGGGGGAAGCTTTCTTT	CASSLARQGEAFF
TRBV6-5	TRBJ1-2	-	-	TGTGCCAGCAGTTATCGAGGCTATGGCTACACCTTC	CASSYRGYGYTF
TRBV11-2	TRBJ2-3	-	-	TGTGCCAGCAGCTTAGAGCGTCTTAATACGCAGTATTTT	CASSLERLNTQYF
TRBV7-3	TRBJ2-3	-	-	TGTGCCAGCAGCCCAAGGGGGCCGGGGGGGCGGGATACGCAGTATTTT	CASSPRGPGGRDTQYF
TRBV30	TRBJ2-5	-	-	TGTGCCTGGAGTTCCCGCCAGGGCCACCAAGAGACCCAGTACTTC	CAWSSRQGHQETQYF
TRBV30	TRBJ2-3	TRBD2	-	TGTGCCTGGAGGGTTTTCCAGCGGGGGGGCCAAAATACGCAGTATTTT	CAWRVFQRGGQNTQYF
TRBV19	TRBJ1-5	-	-	TGTGCCAGTATTCCTTCCGTTTATAGCAATCAGCCCCAGCATTTT	CASIPSVYSNQPQHF
TRBV19	TRBJ1-1	-	-	TGTGCCAGTAGTACGGGGGGCAGGCTGGCAGGATTCGAAACTGAAGCTTTCTTT	CASSTGGRLAGFETEAFF
TRBV5-8	TRBJ1-4	TRBD1	-	TGTGCCAGCAGCCTGGGGACAGGAGCTAATGAAAAACTGTTTTTT	CASSLGTGANEKLFF
TRBV5-6	TRBJ1-5	-	few	TGTGCCAGCAGCTTGCGGGGGACTAAGCCCCAGCATTTT	CASSLRGTKPQHF
TRBV5-4	TRBJ2-5	TRBD1	once	TGTGCCAGCGCGGACAGGGGACGGGAGACCCAGTACTTC	CASADRGRETQYF
TRBV19	TRBJ1-1	-	-	TGTGCCAGTAGTTATGGAGGAGGCACTGAAGCTTTCTTT	CASSYGGGTEAFF
TRBV6-1	TRBJ2-1	TRBD2	-	TGTGCCAGCAGTGAGGGACTAGCGAGCTACAATGAGCAGTTCTTC	CASSEGLASYNEQFF
TRBV29-1	TRBJ2-3	TRBD2	-	TGCAGCGTTCGGACTAGCGTATTCACAGATACGCAGTATTTT	CSVRTSVFTDTQYF
TRBV7-2	TRBJ1-1	-	-	TGTGCCAGCAGCTTTGCCGGGAAGAACACTGAAGCTTTCTTT	CASSFAGKNTEAFF
TRBV28	TRBJ1-6	-	-	TGTGCCAGCAGTTCGACTACGTGGAGTGAAGTGGGTGCTGGTTTCGTTCCCCTCCACTTT	CASSSTTWSEVGAGFVPLHF
TRBV28	TRBJ2-3	TRBD1	-	TGTGCCAGCAGTTCCCTGAGACAGGGGCTAGATACGCAGTATTTT	CASSSLRQGLDTQYF
TRBV7-2	TRBJ2-3	-	-	TGTGCCAGCAGCTTATTTGGCGGGCCCACAGATACGCAGTATTTT	CASSLFGGPTDTQYF
TRBV5-1	TRBJ2-7	TRBD2	-	TGCGCCAGCAGCTCCGGACTAGCCCCCAGCTCCTACGAGCAGTACTTC	CASSSGLAPSSYEQYF
TRBV5-1	TRBJ2-7	-	-	TGCGCCAGCAGCTTGGCAGGACAGACCTACGAGCAGTACTTC	CASSLAGQTYEQYF
TRBV9	TRBJ2-5	TRBD2	-	TGTGCCAGCAGTAGAGCCGGGACTAGCGGGAGTGAGACCCAGTACTTC	CASSRAGTSGSETQYF
TRBV30	TRBJ2-7	TRBD1	-	TGTGCCTGGAGTGTGGGACAGGGTACGTCGATTCCGGGAGAGCAGTACTTC	CAWSVGQGTSIPGEQYF
TRBV28	TRBJ2-7	TRBD2	once	TGTGCCAGCAGTTCTGGGGGGGTCCGCGAGCAGTACTTC	CASSSGGVREQYF
TRBV29-1	TRBJ2-7	-	once	TGCAGCGTCGCCAGGGGCCATCGTGGGGGCGAGCAGTACTTC	CSVARGHRGGEQYF
TRBV7-7	TRBJ1-1	-	-	TGTGCCAGCAGTTCAGACATGAACACTGAAGCTTTCTTT	CASSSDMNTEAFF
TRBV4-2	TRBJ2-2	TRBD2	-	TGTGCCAGCAGCCAAGAAGCTAGCGGTGGTACCGGGGAGCTGTTTTTT	CASSQEASGGTGELFF
TRBV6-4	TRBJ2-3	-	once	TGTGCCAGCAGCAGAGGGATGGAACCTAGCACAGATACGCAGTATTTT	CASSRGMEPSTDTQYF
TRBV28	TRBJ1-1	TRBD1	-	TGTGCCAGCAGTAGAACAGGGGGCGCGGGGAAGACTGAAGCTTTCTTT	CASSRTGGAGKTEAFF
TRBV6-1	TRBJ2-7	TRBD1	-	TGTGCCAGCAGTGGTCCATCACGACAGGGTCGGGCCTACGAGCAGTACTTC	CASSGPSRQGRAYEQYF